The 21 T cell receptor beta chains given below trace back to one sample, sequenced in a study of vaccination and CD4 T cells after COVID-19. An Oncomine TCR Beta short-read assay was used to sequence the DNA from cultured CD4+ T cells. TCRdb analysed the PCR reads with MiXCR anew, one entry per CDR3 protein. Counted here are 17,000 or so distinct CDR3 sequences, around 31% occurring once; the ten biggest clones make up roughly 14%. Treatment defined: roughly 10-day PBMC culture with coronavirus spike peptide pools or control peptides (ViraFEST assay). Their target antigens are unknown. Sequences were obtained from cultured CD4+ T cells from blood. Receptor source: a human donor with COVID-19.

This sequence joins TRBV11-2 and TRBJ2-7; 7 bases agree with TRBD1. CDR3 size: 15 residues. The J segment lost 2 bases and the V segment lost 4 bases, leaving 8 bases of the junction unmatched. Per germline, CDR1 SGHAT and CDR2 FQNNGV. The CDR3 nucleotides are TGTGCCAGCAGCTCATACAGGGGATTGGCCTACGAGCAGTACTTC. Translating it yields CASSSYRGLAYEQYF.

This clonotype was picked up a small number of times. The chain uses TRBV5-4 and TRBJ2-1; D gene unclear. The CDR3 covers 15 residues. Germline loops: CDR1 SGHNT, CDR2 YYREEE (reference sequence). Trimming cost V 0 bases and J 5 bases, with 12 bases left between them. This CDR3 is CASSLDNWVNNEQFF. CDR3 nucleotide sequence: TGTGCCAGCAGCTTGGACAACTGGGTCAACAATGAGCAGTTCTTC.

The V and J genes are TRBV5-1 and TRBJ2-5; TRBD2 agrees at 7 bases. The CDR3 extends over 18 amino acids. Germline CDR1 reads SGHRS; CDR2 reads YFSETQ. The V gene end was trimmed by 0 bases and the J gene end by 0 bases; junction bases not matched to a gene: 11. CDR3 residues: CASSLGFGGLLDQETQYF. The CDR3 DNA reads as TGCGCCAGCAGCTTGGGGTTTGGGGGACTACTAGACCAAGAGACCCAGTACTTC.

This clonotype was seen more than once but under ten times. V usage is TRBV6-1 and J usage is TRBJ1-3, with D possibly being TRBD1 (6 bases). Trimming removed 5 bases from V and 0 bases from J, with 11 bases in between. The CDR3 is made up of 15 amino acids. Germline assignment: CDR1 MNHNS and CDR2 SASEGT. The CDR3 coding sequence is TGTGCCAGCAGTCCCTCGGGGGCCTCTGGAAACACCATATATTTT. Its translation: CASSPSGASGNTIYF.

This chain joins TRBV2 and TRBJ2-3, with D perhaps matching TRBD1 (5 bases). Trimming left V 7 bases short and J 4 bases short, with 12 bases between. The CDR3 is made up of 13 amino acids. CDR1 and CDR2 from the germline V gene are SNHLY and FYNNEI. CDR3 sequence (DNA): TGTGCCAGCAAAGGGGATCCGGCAGATACGCAGTATTTT. Its protein product is CASKGDPADTQYF.

The genes are TRBV15 and TRBJ1-4, with a possible D match to TRBD1 (5 bases). Germline CDR1 LNHNV, CDR2 YYDKDF (reference sequence). Trimming stripped 1 base from V and 6 bases from J, with 9 bases between. The CDR3 is made up of 14 amino acids. DNA for the CDR3: TGTGCCACCAGCAGAGGAGGGGTAGATGAAAAACTGTTTTTT. It encodes CATSRGGVDEKLFF.

The chain has TRBV12-3 or TRBV12-4 and TRBJ1-1; TRBD1 might be the D (5 bases). V shed 7 bases and J shed 0 bases, with 15 bases lying between them. The CDR3 contains 15 residues. CDR3 bases: TGTGCCAGCACTCCAACCGGGGGAATGAACACTGAAGCTTTCTTT. As protein: CASTPTGGMNTEAFF.

The chain recombines TRBV7-2 with TRBJ2-3, with TRBD2 as a possible D gene (5 bases). Germline V gives CDR1 SGHTA, CDR2 FQGNSA. The CDR3 totals 14 residues. Trimming took off 5 bases at V and 0 bases at J, with 9 bases between the two ends. CDR3 in DNA: TGTGCCAGCAGCCACGGACTCAGCACAGATACGCAGTATTTT. Protein product: CASSHGLSTDTQYF.

CDR3 nucleotides: TGTGCCAGCAGCTTTTTTGGGGGATTGAACACTGAAGCTTTCTTT. Translated, it gives CASSFFGGLNTEAFF. This rearrangement joins TRBV7-9 to TRBJ1-1, with D maybe TRBD1 (5 bases). This CDR3 has 15 amino acids. The germline V gene has CDR1 SEHNR and CDR2 FQNEAQ (reference sequence). The V gene lost 3 bases and the J gene lost 0 bases, with 11 bases spanning the gap.

This clonotype was seen a few times. The genes are TRBV11-1 and TRBJ2-7; perhaps TRBD1 as D (6 bases). This CDR3 spans 13 amino acids. Germline CDR1 reads SGHAT; CDR2 reads FQDESV (reference sequence). V lost 4 bases and J lost 3, with 10 bases in between. CDR3 region: CASSSRRGYEQYF. In nucleotides, the CDR3 is TGTGCCAGCAGCTCCCGCAGGGGCTACGAGCAGTACTTC.

Only a few counts were recorded for this clonotype. V usage is TRBV30 and J usage is TRBJ1-2; D is undetermined. The CDR3 is 13 residues long. V gave up 2 bases and J gave up 6 bases, with 13 bases separating them. Germline V gives CDR1 GTSNPN, CDR2 SVGIG (reference sequence). CDR3 in amino acids: CAWSTKGPDGYTF. Written as DNA, the CDR3 is TGTGCCTGGAGTACCAAGGGCCCAGATGGCTACACCTTC. Combining the CDR3 with reference TRBV30 and TRBJ1-2 gives the whole variable domain SQTIHQWPATLVQPVGSPLSLECTVEGTSNPNLYWYRQAAGRGLQLLFYSVGIGQISSEVPQNLSASRPQDRQFILSSKKLLLSDSGFYLCAWSTKGPDGYTFGSGTRLTVV.

This clonotype turned up a few times. This rearrangement joins TRBV7-2 to TRBJ2-7, with 8 positions matching TRBD1. Germline CDR1 reads SGHTA; CDR2 reads FQGNSA. V dropped 3 bases and J dropped 3; count of bases not matched to a gene: 4. This CDR3 spans 14 amino acids. The CDR3 DNA is TGTGCCAGCAGCTTCCGGGACAGGAACTACGAGCAGTACTTC. Translated, it gives CASSFRDRNYEQYF.

This clonotype was seen a few times. The CDR3 DNA sequence: TGTGCCAGCAGTTCAGCCCGGGACAGGAGATCCTACGAGCAGTACTTC. It translates to CASSSARDRRSYEQYF. V and J are TRBV27 and TRBJ2-7, with TRBD1 matching over 8 bases. Trimming at V came to 4 bases and at J to 1 base, leaving 9 bases not matched to a gene. The CDR3 runs to 16 residues. Germline loops: CDR1 MNHEY, CDR2 SMNVEV (reference sequence).

This clonotype appeared a few times. The genes are TRBV30 and TRBJ1-3; D gene unclear. V was cut by 0 bases and J by 4 bases, with 10 bases left in between. The length of the CDR3 is 14 residues. The germline V gene has CDR1 GTSNPN and CDR2 SVGIG (reference sequence). CDR3 in DNA: TGTGCCTGGAGTGTAATTAACGAGGGAAACACCATATATTTT. Protein sequence: CAWSVINEGNTIYF.

This clonotype was counted only a few times. V is TRBV2 and J is TRBJ2-2, with TRBD2 as a possible D gene (6 bases). The CDR3 has 13 amino acids. The V end lost 7 bases, the J end lost 3 bases, and 9 bases lay between the germline ends. The germline gives CDR1 SNHLY, CDR2 FYNNEI. The DNA of the CDR3 is TGTGCCAGCACGACTAGACACACCGGGGAGCTGTTTTTT. It codes for CASTTRHTGELFF.

V gene TRBV7-2 combines with J gene TRBJ2-1; D call uncertain. V gave up 3 bases and J gave up 8 bases, with 14 bases separating them. The germline CDR1 and CDR2 sequences are SGHTA and FQGNSA. This CDR3 has 14 residues. The CDR3 nucleotides read TGTGCCAGCAGCTTCATGGTCAACTCAGATGAGCAGTTCTTC. Its translation: CASSFMVNSDEQFF.

The chain recombines TRBV5-4 with TRBJ2-5; no firm D call. V gave up 4 bases and J gave up 5 bases, with 15 bases separating them. Per the germline V gene, CDR1 is SGHNT and CDR2 is YYREEE (reference sequence). The CDR3 contains 14 residues. Written as DNA, the CDR3 is TGTGCCAGCAGCGAGACGGGCGGACGTGAGACCCAGTACTTC. The encoded protein is CASSETGGRETQYF.

In this sample, this clonotype turned up once. The chain uses TRBV19 and TRBJ2-3; the match to TRBD2 covers 7 bases. CDR1 is LNHDA, CDR2 SQIVND, per germline (reference sequence). The CDR3 sequence is 15 residues long. V dropped 5 bases and J dropped 5; count of bases not matched to a gene: 10. CDR3 sequence reads: CASSASSGTRDTQYF. The CDR3 bases are TGTGCCAGTAGTGCGTCTAGCGGAACGCGAGATACGCAGTATTTT.

This clonotype came up a few times. This chain joins TRBV11-2 and TRBJ1-5; no reliable D call. Germline V gene sequence: CDR1 SGHAT, CDR2 FQNNGV. This CDR3 contains 15 residues. V was shortened by 4 bases and J by 3 bases, with 13 bases between the two germline ends. The CDR3 reads CASSSTQNFNQPQHF. For the CDR3, the DNA is TGTGCCAGCAGCTCTACACAAAACTTCAATCAGCCCCAGCATTTT.

This clonotype was seen a few times. The V call is TRBV15, the J call TRBJ2-5; no definite D call. Germline V lookup: CDR1 LNHNV, CDR2 YYDKDF (reference sequence). This CDR3 is built from 13 residues. The V gene lost 4 bases and the J gene lost 1 base, with 7 bases spanning the gap. As DNA, the CDR3 is TGTGCCACCAGCATGGGCACCCAAGAGACCCAGTACTTC. Encoded protein: CATSMGTQETQYF.

The CDR3 DNA is TGTGCCAGCAGCAACAGGGGTGCCTATGGCTACACCTTC. It translates to CASSNRGAYGYTF. The V gene is TRBV14, the J gene TRBJ1-2, with 7 nucleotides matching TRBD1. Germline V lookup: CDR1 SGHDN, CDR2 FVKESK. The CDR3 sequence is 13 residues long. The V segment lost 5 bases and the J segment 4 bases; nucleotides outside the gene matches: 4.